This paragraph covers one T cell receptor beta chain sequence. Its antigen is unknown. Caucasian, healthy and from Russia, the donors were aged between roughly 6 and 95. These data belong to a study of blood T cells in healthy people across ages. A J-beta primer mix and a sample-barcoded 5' primer were used in a second PCR of roughly 6 to 12 cycles. Researchers report that a template-switch adaptor with 12 random nucleotides tagged each cDNA molecule. Using its own MiXCR run on the 5' RACE reads, TCRdb lists one record per CDR3 protein. Of 1.5 million to 2 million distinct CDR3 sequences in the sample, 28% are singletons; the top ten hold roughly 8.2%. Germline-derived CDR1 and CDR2 are MNHEY and SVGAGI. The CDR3 length is 15 residues. Trimming stripped 6 bases from V and 3 bases from J, with 18 bases between. Whole-study findings and limits: While age rose, TCR beta diversity per million T cells dropped in a roughly linear way. A greater number of naive CD4+ cells and higher diversity distinguished long-lived donors from aged donors.

The sample consisted of blood. The receptor was isolated from a woman in her 30s in good health. V is TRBV6-5 and J is TRBJ2-7; D unresolved. The DNA of the CDR3 is TGTGCCAGCAGGAATCCGGGCCTTGGGGTCTACGAGCAGTACTTC. Its translation: CASRNPGLGVYEQYF.